The 8 T cell receptor beta chains given below trace back to one sample, sequenced in a study of T cells in localized non-small cell lung cancer. Sequencing was performed with immunoSEQ multiplex PCR; in TCRdb, only in-frame clones are kept and a portion is missing. This table has under 35,000 clones, more than 75% appearing once. The source was peripheral blood, collected before any cancer treatment. These receptors all come from a male donor at least 60 years old with stage II squamous cell lung carcinoma.

The chain is built from TRBV5-4 and TRBJ2-1, with 7 bases aligning to TRBD2. The J segment lost 0 bases and the V segment lost 1 base, leaving 7 bases of the junction unmatched. The CDR3 has 17 residues. Germline V gene sequence: CDR1 SGHNT, CDR2 YYREEE (reference sequence). For the CDR3, the DNA is TGTGCCAGCAGCTTGCCCTTGGGGGGGTCCTCCTACAATGAGCAGTTCTTC. Protein product: CASSLPLGGSSYNEQFF.

This chain uses TRBV6-5 with TRBJ1-2, with TRBD1 matching over 9 bases. CDR1 and CDR2 (germline): MNHEY, SVGAGI. Unmatched junction bases numbered 9, after V lost 6 bases and J lost 4 bases. CDR3 size: 15 residues. As DNA, the CDR3 is TGTGCCAGCAGCCAAAGACAGGGGGTTGGCTATGGCTACACCTTC. Protein product: CASSQRQGVGYGYTF.

The V gene is TRBV6-5, the J gene TRBJ1-1; TRBD1 might be the D (5 bases). The germline V gene has CDR1 MNHEY and CDR2 SVGAGI. The V end lost 6 bases, the J end lost 9 bases, and 14 bases lay between the germline ends. The CDR3 runs 12 residues. The CDR3 reads CASRPPGRQAFF. The DNA for the CDR3 is TGTGCCAGCAGACCTCCGGGACGGCAAGCTTTCTTT.

The J gene is TRBJ2-5, the V gene TRBV5-1, with 10 bases that match TRBD2. The germline V gene has CDR1 SGHRS and CDR2 YFSETQ. The CDR3 sequence is 14 residues long. V shed 3 bases and J 5 bases; nucleotides not matched to a gene: 4. CDR3 in DNA: TGCGCCAGCAGCTCGACAGCGGGAGGGGAGACCCAGTACTTC. Translation: CASSSTAGGETQYF.

The rearrangement links TRBV5-5 to TRBJ2-7; D is ambiguous. Looked up from germline, CDR1 is SGHKS and CDR2 is YYEKEE (reference sequence). Trimming pared 4 bases from V and 6 bases from J, leaving 11 bases between. This CDR3 spans 12 amino acids. DNA of the CDR3: TGTGCCAGCAGCGCCTGGCAGTCCGAGCAGTACTTC. Amino acid sequence: CASSAWQSEQYF.

The V call is TRBV15, the J call TRBJ2-1; D remains ambiguous. From germline, CDR1 is LNHNV and CDR2 YYDKDF (reference sequence). Deletions cut 0 bases from V and 10 bases from J, with 13 bases between. The length of the CDR3 is 14 residues. The CDR3 nucleotides read TGTGCCACCAGCAGAGAAGGTAGGGAATGGGAGCAGTTCTTC. The encoded protein is CATSREGREWEQFF.

J is TRBJ2-7 and V is TRBV6-1; 7 bases fit TRBD1. This CDR3 comprises 14 residues. V trimming: 4 bases; J trimming: 0 bases; junction bases outside the gene matches: 3. Looked up from germline, CDR1 is MNHNS and CDR2 is SASEGT. CDR3 amino acids: CASSVGQVSYEQYF. DNA of the CDR3: TGTGCCAGCAGTGTAGGACAGGTCTCCTACGAGCAGTACTTC.

V is TRBV27 and J is TRBJ1-6, with D possibly matching TRBD1 (6 bases). The length of the CDR3 is 14 residues. V shed 7 bases and J shed 7 bases, with 14 bases lying between them. Germline V lookup: CDR1 MNHEY, CDR2 SMNVEV (reference sequence). As DNA, the CDR3 is TGTGCCAGCAAGAGTTCCAGGGGAAATTCACCCCTCCACTTT. Amino acids: CASKSSRGNSPLHF.